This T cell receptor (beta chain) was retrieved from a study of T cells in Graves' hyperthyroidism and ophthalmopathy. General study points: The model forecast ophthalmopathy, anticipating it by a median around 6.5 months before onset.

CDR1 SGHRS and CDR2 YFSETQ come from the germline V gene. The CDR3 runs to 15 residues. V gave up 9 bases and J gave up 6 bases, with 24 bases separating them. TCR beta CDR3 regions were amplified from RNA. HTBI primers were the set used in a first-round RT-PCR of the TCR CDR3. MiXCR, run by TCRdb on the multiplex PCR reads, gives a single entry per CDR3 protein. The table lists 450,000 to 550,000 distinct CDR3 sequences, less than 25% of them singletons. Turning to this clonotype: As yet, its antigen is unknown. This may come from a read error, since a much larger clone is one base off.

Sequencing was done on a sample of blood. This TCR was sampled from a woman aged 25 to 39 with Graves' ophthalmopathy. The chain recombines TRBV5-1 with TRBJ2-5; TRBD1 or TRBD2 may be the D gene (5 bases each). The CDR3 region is CAIDLEGISSQTQYF. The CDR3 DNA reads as TGCGCCATCGACCTAGAGGGGATTTCTTCGCAGACCCAGTACTTC.